Included here is one T cell receptor (beta chain) sequence, with context. The sample comes from a study of blood T cell repertoires in COVID-19. The wider study: Both acute and convalescent COVID-19 samples were obtained from the United States, Italy and Spain. From T cells, B-cell-depleted T cells, or PBMCs came the material, which was cDNA or gDNA.

Study processing details: Amplification of reference gene primers was used by the study to estimate nucleated cell counts. Some clones are missing from TCRdb's copy, which holds only in-frame ones; the method was immunoSEQ multiplex PCR. Clone size and the V and J calls come from that table; the DNA yielded D and trimming. The sample contains 67,000 or so clones, approximately 83% of which appear only once. Trimming took 6 bases from V and 1 from J; bases not matched to a gene: 6. In germline, CDR1 is MNHEY, CDR2 SVGAGI. The CDR3 length is 15 residues. This chain uses TRBV6-5 with TRBJ2-7; 10 bases are shared with TRBD1. This TCR derives from a man between 65 and 85 years old with acute or convalescent COVID-19. Material for sequencing was peripheral blood. CDR3 amino acids: CASRRGQGISYEQYF. CDR3 sequence (DNA): TGTGCCAGCAGGCGGGGACAGGGGATTTCCTACGAGCAGTACTTC.